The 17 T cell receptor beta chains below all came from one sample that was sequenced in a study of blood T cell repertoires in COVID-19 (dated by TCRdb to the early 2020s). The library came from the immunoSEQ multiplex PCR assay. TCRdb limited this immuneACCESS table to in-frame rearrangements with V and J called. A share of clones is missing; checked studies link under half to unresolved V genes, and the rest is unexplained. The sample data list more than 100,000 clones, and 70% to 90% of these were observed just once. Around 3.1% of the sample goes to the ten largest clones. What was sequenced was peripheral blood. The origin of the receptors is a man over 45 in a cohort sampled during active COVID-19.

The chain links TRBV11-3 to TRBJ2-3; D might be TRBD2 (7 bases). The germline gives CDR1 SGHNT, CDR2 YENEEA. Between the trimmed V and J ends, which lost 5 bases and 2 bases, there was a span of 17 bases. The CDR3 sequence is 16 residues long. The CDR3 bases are TGTGCCAGCAGCGTGAGACCGGGGGGCACCACAGATACGCAGTATTTT. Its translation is CASSVRPGGTTDTQYF.

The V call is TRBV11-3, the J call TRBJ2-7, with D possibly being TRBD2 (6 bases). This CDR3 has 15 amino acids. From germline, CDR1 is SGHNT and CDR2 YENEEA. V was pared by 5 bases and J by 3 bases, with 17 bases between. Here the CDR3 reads CASSGGSGPLYEQYF. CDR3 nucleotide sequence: TGTGCCAGCAGCGGGGGGTCGGGACCCCTCTACGAGCAGTACTTC.

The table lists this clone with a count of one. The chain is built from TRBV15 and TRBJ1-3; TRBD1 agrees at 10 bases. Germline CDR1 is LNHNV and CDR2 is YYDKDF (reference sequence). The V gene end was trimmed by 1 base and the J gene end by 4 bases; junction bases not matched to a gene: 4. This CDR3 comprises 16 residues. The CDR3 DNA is TGTGCCACCAGCAGAGGACAGGGGGCAGACGGAAACACCATATATTTT. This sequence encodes CATSRGQGADGNTIYF.

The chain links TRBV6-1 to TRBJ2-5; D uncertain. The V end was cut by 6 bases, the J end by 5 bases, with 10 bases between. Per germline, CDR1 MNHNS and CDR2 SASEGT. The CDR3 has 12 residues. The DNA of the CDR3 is TGTGCCAGCAGATACGATAGTGAGACCCAGTACTTC. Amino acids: CASRYDSETQYF.

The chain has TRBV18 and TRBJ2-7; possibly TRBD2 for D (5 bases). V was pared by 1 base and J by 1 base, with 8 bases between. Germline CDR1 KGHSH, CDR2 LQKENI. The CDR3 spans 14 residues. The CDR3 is CASSPRGASYEQYV. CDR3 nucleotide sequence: TGTGCCAGCTCACCACGGGGAGCTTCCTACGAGCAGTACGTC.

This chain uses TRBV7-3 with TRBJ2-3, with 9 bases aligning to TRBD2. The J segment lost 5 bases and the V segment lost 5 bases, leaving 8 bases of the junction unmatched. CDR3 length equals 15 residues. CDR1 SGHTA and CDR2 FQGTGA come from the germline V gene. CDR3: CASSPSGGQGDTQYF. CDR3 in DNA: TGTGCCAGCAGCCCAAGCGGGGGGCAGGGAGATACGCAGTATTTT. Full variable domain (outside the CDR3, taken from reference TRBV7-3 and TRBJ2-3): GAGVSQTPSNKVTEKGKYVELRCDPISGHTALYWYRQSLGQGPEFLIYFQGTGAADDSGLPNDRFFAVRPEGSVSTLKIQRTERGDSAVYLCASSPSGGQGDTQYFGPGTRLTVL.

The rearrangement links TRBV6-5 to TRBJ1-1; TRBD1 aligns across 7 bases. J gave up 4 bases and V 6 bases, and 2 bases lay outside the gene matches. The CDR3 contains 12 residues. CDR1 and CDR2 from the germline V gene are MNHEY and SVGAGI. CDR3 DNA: TGTGCCAGCAGCCGACAGGGCACTGAAGCTTTCTTT. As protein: CASSRQGTEAFF.

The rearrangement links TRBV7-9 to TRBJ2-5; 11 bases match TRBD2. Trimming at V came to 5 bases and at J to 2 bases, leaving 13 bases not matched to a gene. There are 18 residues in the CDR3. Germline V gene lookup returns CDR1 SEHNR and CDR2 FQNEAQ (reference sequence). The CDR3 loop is CASSPPGLAGGKQETQYF. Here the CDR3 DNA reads TGTGCCAGCAGCCCCCCCGGGTTAGCGGGGGGGAAACAAGAGACCCAGTACTTC.

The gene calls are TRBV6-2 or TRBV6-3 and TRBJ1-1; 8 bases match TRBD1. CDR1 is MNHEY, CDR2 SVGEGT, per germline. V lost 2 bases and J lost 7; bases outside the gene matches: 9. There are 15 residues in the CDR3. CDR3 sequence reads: CASSYGSSGQDEAFF. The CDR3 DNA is TGTGCCAGCAGTTACGGATCCTCGGGACAGGATGAAGCTTTCTTT.

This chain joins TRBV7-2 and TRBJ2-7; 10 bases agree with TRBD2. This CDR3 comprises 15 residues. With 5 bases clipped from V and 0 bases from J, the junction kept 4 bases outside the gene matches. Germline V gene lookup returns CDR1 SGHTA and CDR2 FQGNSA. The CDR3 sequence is CASSMSGGGSYEQYF. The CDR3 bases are TGTGCCAGCAGCATGAGCGGGGGGGGCTCCTACGAGCAGTACTTC.

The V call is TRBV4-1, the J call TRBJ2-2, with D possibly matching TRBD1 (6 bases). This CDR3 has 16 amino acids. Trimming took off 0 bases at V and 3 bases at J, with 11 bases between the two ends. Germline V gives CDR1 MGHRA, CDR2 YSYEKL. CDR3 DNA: TGCGCCAGCAGCCAAGAGGGGGCCAGGTACACCGGGGAGCTGTTTTTT. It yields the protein CASSQEGARYTGELFF.

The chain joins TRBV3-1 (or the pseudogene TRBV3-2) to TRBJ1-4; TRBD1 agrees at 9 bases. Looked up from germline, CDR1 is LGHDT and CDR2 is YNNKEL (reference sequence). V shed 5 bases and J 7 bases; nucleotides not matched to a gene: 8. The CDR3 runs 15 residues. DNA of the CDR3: TGTGCCAGCAGCTGGTCCGGGACAGGGCTTGAAAAACTGTTTTTT. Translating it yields CASSWSGTGLEKLFF.

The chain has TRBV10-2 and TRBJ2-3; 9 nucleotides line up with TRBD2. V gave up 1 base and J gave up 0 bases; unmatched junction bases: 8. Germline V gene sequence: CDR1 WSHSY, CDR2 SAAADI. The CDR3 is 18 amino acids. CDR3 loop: CASSELVLAGASTDTQYF. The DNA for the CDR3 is TGCGCCAGCAGTGAGTTAGTCTTAGCGGGGGCTAGCACAGATACGCAGTATTTT.

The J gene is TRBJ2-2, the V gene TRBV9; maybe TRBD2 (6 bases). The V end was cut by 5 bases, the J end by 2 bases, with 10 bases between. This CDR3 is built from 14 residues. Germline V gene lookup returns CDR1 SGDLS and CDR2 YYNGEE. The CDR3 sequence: CASRELANTGELFF. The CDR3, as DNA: TGTGCCAGCAGGGAACTAGCAAACACCGGGGAGCTGTTTTTT.

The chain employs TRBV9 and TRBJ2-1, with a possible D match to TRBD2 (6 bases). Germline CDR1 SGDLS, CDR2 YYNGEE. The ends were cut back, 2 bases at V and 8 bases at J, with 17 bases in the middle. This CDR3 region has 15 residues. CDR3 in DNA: TGTGCCAGCAGCGTCGGACTACCCGGAGGAGATGAGCAGTTCTTC. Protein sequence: CASSVGLPGGDEQFF.

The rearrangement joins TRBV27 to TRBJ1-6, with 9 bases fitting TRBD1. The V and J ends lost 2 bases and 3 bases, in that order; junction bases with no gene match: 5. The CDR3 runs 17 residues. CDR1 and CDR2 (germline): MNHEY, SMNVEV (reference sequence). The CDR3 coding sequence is TGTGCCAGCAGTTTAGTTGGGACAGGGATCTATAATTCACCCCTCCACTTT. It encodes CASSLVGTGIYNSPLHF.

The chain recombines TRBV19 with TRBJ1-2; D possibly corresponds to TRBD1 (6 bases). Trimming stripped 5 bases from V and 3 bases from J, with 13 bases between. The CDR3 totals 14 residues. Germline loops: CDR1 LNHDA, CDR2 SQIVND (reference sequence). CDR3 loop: CASSPQDSYYGYTF. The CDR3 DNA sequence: TGTGCCAGTAGTCCTCAGGACAGCTACTATGGCTACACCTTC. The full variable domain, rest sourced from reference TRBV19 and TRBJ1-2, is DGGITQSPKYLFRKEGQNVTLSCEQNLNHDAMYWYRQDPGQGLRLIYYSQIVNDFQKGDIAEGYSVSREKKESFPLTVTSAQKNPTAFYLCASSPQDSYYGYTFGSGTRLTVV.